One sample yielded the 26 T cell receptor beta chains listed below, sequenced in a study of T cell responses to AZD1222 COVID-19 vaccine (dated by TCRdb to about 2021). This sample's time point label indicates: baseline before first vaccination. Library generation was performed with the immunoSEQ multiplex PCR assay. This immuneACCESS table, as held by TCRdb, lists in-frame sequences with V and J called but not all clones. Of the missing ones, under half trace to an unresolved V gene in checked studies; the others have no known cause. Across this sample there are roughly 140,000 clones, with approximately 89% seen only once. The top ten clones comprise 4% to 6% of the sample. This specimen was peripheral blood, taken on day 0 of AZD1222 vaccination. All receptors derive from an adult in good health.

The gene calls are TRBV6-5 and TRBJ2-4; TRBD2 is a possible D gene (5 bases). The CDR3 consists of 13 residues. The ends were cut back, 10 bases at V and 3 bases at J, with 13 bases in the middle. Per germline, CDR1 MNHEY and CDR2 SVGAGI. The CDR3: CATRESGKNIQYF. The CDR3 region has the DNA TGTGCCACACGGGAATCGGGCAAAAACATTCAGTACTTC.

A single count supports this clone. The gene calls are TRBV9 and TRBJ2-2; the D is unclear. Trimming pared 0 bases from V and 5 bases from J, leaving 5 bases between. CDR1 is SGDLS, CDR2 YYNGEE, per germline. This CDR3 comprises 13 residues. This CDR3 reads CASSVVSTGELFF. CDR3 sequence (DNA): TGTGCCAGCAGCGTAGTTAGTACCGGGGAGCTGTTTTTT.

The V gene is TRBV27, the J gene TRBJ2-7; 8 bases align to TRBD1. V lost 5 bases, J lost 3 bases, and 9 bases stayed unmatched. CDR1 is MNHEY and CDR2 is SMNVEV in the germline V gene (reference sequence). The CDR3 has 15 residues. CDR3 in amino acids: CASSRGDRPSYEQYF. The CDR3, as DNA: TGTGCCAGCAGTAGGGGGGACAGGCCAAGCTACGAGCAGTACTTC.

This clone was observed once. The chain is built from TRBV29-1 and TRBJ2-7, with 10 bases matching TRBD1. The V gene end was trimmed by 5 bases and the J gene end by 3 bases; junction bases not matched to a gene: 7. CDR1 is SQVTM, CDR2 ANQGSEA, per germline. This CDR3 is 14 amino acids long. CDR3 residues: CSVSRTGGGYEQYF. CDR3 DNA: TGCAGCGTTTCCCGGACAGGGGGAGGCTACGAGCAGTACTTC.

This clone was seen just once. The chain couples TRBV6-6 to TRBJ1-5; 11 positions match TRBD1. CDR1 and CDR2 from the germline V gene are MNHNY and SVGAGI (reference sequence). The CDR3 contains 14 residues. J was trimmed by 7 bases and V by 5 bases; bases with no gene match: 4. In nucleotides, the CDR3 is TGTGCCAGCAGTGGACAGGGGGCGGGGCAGCCCCAGCATTTT. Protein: CASSGQGAGQPQHF.

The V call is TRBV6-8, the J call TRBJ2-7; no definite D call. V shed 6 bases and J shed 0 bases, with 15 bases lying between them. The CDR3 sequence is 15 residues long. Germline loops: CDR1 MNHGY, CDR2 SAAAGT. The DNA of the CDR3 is TGTGCCAGCAGGCCTAACGGGCGGACCTCCTACGAGCAGTACTTC. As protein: CASRPNGRTSYEQYF.

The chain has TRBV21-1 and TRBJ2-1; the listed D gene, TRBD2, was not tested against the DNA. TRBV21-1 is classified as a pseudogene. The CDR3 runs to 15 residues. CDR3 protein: CASEHPRGAYNEQFF. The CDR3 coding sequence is TGTGCCAGCGAACACCCACGGGGGGCCTACAATGAGCAGTTCTTC.

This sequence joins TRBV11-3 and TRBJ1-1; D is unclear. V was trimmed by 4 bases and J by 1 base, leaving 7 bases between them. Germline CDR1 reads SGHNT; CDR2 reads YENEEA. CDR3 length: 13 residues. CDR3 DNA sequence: TGTGCCAGCAGCTCGTCAGGGAACACTGAAGCTTTCTTT. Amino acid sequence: CASSSSGNTEAFF.

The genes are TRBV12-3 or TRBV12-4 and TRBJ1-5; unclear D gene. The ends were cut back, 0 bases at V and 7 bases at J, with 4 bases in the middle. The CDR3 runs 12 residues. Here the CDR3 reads CASSLAGQPQHF. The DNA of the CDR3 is TGTGCCAGCAGTTTAGCGGGCCAGCCCCAGCATTTT.

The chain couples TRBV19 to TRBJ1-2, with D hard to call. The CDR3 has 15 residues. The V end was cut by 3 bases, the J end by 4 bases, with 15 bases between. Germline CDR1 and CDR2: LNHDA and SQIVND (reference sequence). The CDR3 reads CASSIRAAGGYGYTF. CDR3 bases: TGTGCCAGTAGTATCCGGGCGGCTGGTGGCTATGGCTACACCTTC.

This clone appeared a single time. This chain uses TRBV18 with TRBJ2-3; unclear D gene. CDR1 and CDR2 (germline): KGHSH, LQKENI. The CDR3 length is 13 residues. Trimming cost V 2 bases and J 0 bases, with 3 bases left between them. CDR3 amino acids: CASSPTSTDTQYF. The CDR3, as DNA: TGTGCCAGCTCACCAACTAGCACAGATACGCAGTATTTT.

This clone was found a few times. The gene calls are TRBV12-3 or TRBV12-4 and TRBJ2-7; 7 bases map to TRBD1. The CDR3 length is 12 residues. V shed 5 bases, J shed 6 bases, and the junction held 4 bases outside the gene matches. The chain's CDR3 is CASSRDSLEQYF. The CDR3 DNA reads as TGTGCCAGCAGTCGGGACAGCCTCGAGCAGTACTTC.

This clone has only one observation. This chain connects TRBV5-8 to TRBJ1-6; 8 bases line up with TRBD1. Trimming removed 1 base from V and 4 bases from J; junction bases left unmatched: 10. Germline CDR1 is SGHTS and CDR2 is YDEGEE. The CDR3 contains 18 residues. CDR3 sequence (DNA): TGTGCCAGCAGCTTGTTACAGGGGGTCCCTACATATAATTCACCCCTCCACTTT. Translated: CASSLLQGVPTYNSPLHF.

The CDR3: CASRDPGLGPHEQYF. CDR3 sequence (DNA): TGTGCCAGCAGGGACCCGGGACTAGGGCCTCACGAGCAGTACTTC. The V call is TRBV6-6, the J call TRBJ2-7, with 8 bases lining up with TRBD2. This CDR3 contains 15 residues. CDR1 is MNHNY, CDR2 SVGAGI, per germline (reference sequence). J lost 5 bases, V lost 6 bases, and 12 bases had no gene match.

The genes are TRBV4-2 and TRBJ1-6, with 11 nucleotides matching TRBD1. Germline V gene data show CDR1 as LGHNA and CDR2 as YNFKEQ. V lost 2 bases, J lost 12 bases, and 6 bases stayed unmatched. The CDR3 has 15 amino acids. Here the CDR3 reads CASSQPDRGQEPLHF. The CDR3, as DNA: TGTGCCAGCAGCCAACCGGACAGGGGGCAGGAACCCCTCCACTTT.

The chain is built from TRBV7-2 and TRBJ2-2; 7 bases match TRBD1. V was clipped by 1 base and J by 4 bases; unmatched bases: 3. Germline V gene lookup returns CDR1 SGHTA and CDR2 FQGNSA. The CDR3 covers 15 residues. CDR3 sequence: CASSLGQGSTGELFF. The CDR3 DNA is TGTGCCAGCAGCTTAGGACAGGGATCCACCGGGGAGCTGTTTTTT.

The CDR3: CASSQVWDRGQGEQFF. DNA of the CDR3: TGTGCCAGCAGCCAAGTCTGGGACAGGGGGCAGGGTGAGCAGTTCTTC. J is TRBJ2-1 and V is TRBV14, with 12 bases aligning to TRBD1. The CDR3 runs to 16 residues. From germline, CDR1 is SGHDN and CDR2 FVKESK. V shed 1 base and J 9 bases; nucleotides not matched to a gene: 7.

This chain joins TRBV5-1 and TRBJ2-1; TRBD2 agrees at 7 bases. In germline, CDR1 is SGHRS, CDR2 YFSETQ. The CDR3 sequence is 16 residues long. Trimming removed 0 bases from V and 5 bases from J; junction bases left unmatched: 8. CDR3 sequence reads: CASSLAGGSRNNEQFF. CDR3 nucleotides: TGCGCCAGCAGCTTGGCCGGCGGGAGCCGGAACAATGAGCAGTTCTTC.

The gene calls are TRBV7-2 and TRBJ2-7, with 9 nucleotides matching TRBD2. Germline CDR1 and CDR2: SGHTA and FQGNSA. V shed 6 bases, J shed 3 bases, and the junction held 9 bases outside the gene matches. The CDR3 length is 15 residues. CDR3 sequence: CASRDLSGGGYEQYF. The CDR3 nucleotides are TGTGCCAGCAGGGATCTTAGCGGGGGCGGCTACGAGCAGTACTTC.

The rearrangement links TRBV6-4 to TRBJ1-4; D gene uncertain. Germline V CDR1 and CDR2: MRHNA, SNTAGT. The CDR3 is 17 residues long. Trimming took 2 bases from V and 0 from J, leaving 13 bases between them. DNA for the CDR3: TGTGCCAGCAGTGACCGTTTTGGCCGATCAACTAATGAAAAACTGTTTTTT. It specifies CASSDRFGRSTNEKLFF.

The CDR3 DNA follows: TGTGCCAGCAGTTTCCCCGGGAAAGAGACCCAGTACTTC. Amino acid sequence: CASSFPGKETQYF. The rearrangement uses TRBV28 and TRBJ2-5; weak D call: TRBD2 (5 bases). Per germline, CDR1 MDHEN and CDR2 SYDVKM. V lost 3 bases to trimming and J lost 3 bases, with 8 bases between them. The CDR3 sequence is 13 residues long.

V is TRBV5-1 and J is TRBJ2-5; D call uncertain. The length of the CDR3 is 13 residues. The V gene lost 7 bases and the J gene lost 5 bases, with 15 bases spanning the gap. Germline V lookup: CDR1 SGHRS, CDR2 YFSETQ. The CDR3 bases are TGCGCCAGCGGGTTTGCTCCACCTGAGACCCAGTACTTC. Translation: CASGFAPPETQYF. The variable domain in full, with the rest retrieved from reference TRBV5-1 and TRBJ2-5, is KAGVTQTPRYLIKTRGQQVTLSCSPISGHRSVSWYQQTPGQGLQFLFEYFSETQRNKGNFPGRFSGRQFSNSRSEMNVSTLELGDSALYLCASGFAPPETQYFGPGTRLLVL.

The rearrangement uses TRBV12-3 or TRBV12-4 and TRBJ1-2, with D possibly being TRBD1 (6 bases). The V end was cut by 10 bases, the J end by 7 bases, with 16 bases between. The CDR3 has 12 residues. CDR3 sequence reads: CATTEGEGGYTF. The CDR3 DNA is TGTGCCACCACGGAGGGGGAGGGTGGCTACACCTTC.

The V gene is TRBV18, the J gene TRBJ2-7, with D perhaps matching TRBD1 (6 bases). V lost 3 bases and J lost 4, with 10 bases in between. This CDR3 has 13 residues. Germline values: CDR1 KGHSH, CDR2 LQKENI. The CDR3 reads CASSPAGVYEQYF. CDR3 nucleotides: TGTGCCAGCTCACCGGCAGGGGTTTACGAGCAGTACTTC.

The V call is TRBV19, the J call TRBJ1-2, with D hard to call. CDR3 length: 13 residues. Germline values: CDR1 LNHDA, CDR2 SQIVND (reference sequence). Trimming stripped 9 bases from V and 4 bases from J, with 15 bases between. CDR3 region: CASEPGRTYGYTF. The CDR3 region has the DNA TGTGCCAGCGAACCCGGACGAACCTATGGCTACACCTTC.

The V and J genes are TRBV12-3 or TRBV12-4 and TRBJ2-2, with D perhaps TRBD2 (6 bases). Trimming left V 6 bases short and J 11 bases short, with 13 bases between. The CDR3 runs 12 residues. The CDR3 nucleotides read TGTGCCAGCAGCCCCAGCGGGCGAGAGCTGTTTTTT. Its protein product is CASSPSGRELFF.